Shown below are 24 T cell receptor beta chains from a single sample sequenced in a study of blood T cell repertoires in COVID-19. The protocol was immunoSEQ multiplex PCR, while the TCRdb copy is restricted to in-frame clones and leaves out a portion. This table holds more than 150,000 clones, around four fifths found once. Sequences were obtained from PBMCs or T cells enriched from blood (not recorded which). The source is a man aged 35 to 55 who had recovered from COVID-19.

This clone has just one count. V usage is TRBV28 and J usage is TRBJ2-3, with 8 bases matching TRBD2. The junction had 10 bases not matched to a gene; V was cut back by 8 bases and J by 3 bases. This CDR3 is 15 amino acids long. CDR1 and CDR2 from the germline V gene are MDHEN and SYDVKM. CDR3 protein: CASSAGGSRTDTQYF. CDR3 bases: TGTGCCAGCTCCGCGGGAGGCAGCAGGACAGATACGCAGTATTTT.

J is TRBJ1-2 and V is TRBV10-3; TRBD1 matches 9 bases. Germline CDR1 is ENHRY and CDR2 is SYGVKD. The CDR3 runs 12 residues. V shed 7 bases and J 7 bases; nucleotides not matched to a gene: 4. CDR3: CAIIGTGTGYTF. The CDR3 DNA is TGTGCCATCATAGGGACAGGGACTGGCTACACCTTC.

This sequence joins TRBV7-2 and TRBJ2-5, with 9 bases aligning to TRBD1. J lost 2 bases, V lost 4 bases, and 8 bases had no gene match. CDR1 is SGHTA, CDR2 FQGNSA, per germline. CDR3 length equals 16 residues. This CDR3 is CASSYNRGRGQETQYF. CDR3 in DNA: TGTGCCAGCAGCTACAACAGGGGGCGCGGGCAAGAGACCCAGTACTTC.

This chain connects TRBV21-1 to TRBJ2-1; the D segment call TRBD2 is taken from the table without a DNA check. TRBV21-1 is a pseudogene. CDR3 size: 18 residues. In DNA form, the CDR3 reads TGTGCCAGCAGCAAAGCGCGAAGGCTAGCGGGTAGGCCCAATGAGCAGTTCTTC. It yields the protein CASSKARRLAGRPNEQFF.

The V call is TRBV18, the J call TRBJ2-2; no clear D. This CDR3 is 14 amino acids long. V was shortened by 7 bases and J by 0 bases, with 9 bases between the two germline ends. Germline values: CDR1 KGHSH, CDR2 LQKENI. Here the CDR3 reads CASWSPPNTGELFF. CDR3 bases: TGTGCCAGCTGGAGCCCCCCGAACACCGGGGAGCTGTTTTTT. Full variable domain (outside the CDR3, taken from reference TRBV18 and TRBJ2-2): NAGVMQNPRHLVRRRGQEARLRCSPMKGHSHVYWYRQLPEEGLKFMVYLQKENIIDESGMPKERFSAEFPKEGPSILRIQQVVRGDSAAYFCASWSPPNTGELFFGEGSRLTVL.

The chain employs TRBV5-1 and TRBJ1-3; 10 bases match TRBD1. The CDR3 loop spans 17 amino acids. CDR1 is SGHRS, CDR2 YFSETQ, per germline. With 4 bases clipped from V and 2 bases from J, the junction kept 9 bases outside the gene matches. The CDR3 DNA reads TGCGCCAGCAGCCCACTAGGGGACAGGGGAGCTGGAAACACCATATATTTT. The encoded protein is CASSPLGDRGAGNTIYF.

V usage is TRBV18 and J usage is TRBJ2-1; 9 bases line up with TRBD1. V shed 3 bases and J 4 bases; nucleotides not matched to a gene: 7. The CDR3 is made up of 16 amino acids. Germline-derived CDR1 and CDR2 are KGHSH and LQKENI. The CDR3 region has the DNA TGTGCCAGCTCACCCGGAGACAGGGGGGCGTACAATGAGCAGTTCTTC. Residues: CASSPGDRGAYNEQFF.

This chain uses TRBV28 with TRBJ1-6; a possible D gene is TRBD1 (5 bases). The CDR3 totals 15 residues. Trimming stripped 3 bases from V and 10 bases from J, with 16 bases between. CDR1 and CDR2 (germline): MDHEN, SYDVKM. The CDR3 nucleotides are TGTGCCAGCAGTTTGCTACAGGCAGGCGACTCACCCCTCCACTTT. Amino acids: CASSLLQAGDSPLHF.

V and J are TRBV4-2 and TRBJ2-5; the D gene is possibly TRBD1 (5 bases). The germline CDR1 and CDR2 sequences are LGHNA and YNFKEQ. The V gene lost 0 bases and the J gene lost 5 bases, with 16 bases spanning the gap. The CDR3 has 16 amino acids. The CDR3 bases are TGTGCCAGCAGCCAAGATCTTAAAGGGGCTGGGGAGACCCAGTACTTC. As protein: CASSQDLKGAGETQYF.

This chain connects TRBV29-1 to TRBJ2-1, with D possibly TRBD2 on 6 matching bases. Germline values: CDR1 SQVTM, CDR2 ANQGSEA. The CDR3 is 13 residues long. Trimming took off 7 bases at V and 7 bases at J, with 17 bases between the two ends. CDR3 nucleotides: TGCAGCGGATCGCTAGGGAGGCTAAATGAGCAGTTCTTC. It encodes CSGSLGRLNEQFF.

In regard to this clone: Other DNA sequences from this sample encode an identical CDR3 as well. The V call is TRBV4-3, the J call TRBJ1-1; TRBD1 might be the D (5 bases). V dropped 1 base and J dropped 0 bases, with 9 bases sitting between them. CDR1 and CDR2 from the germline V gene are LGHNA and YSLEER. The CDR3 has 15 amino acids. Here the CDR3 reads CASSQGTGLNTEAFF. The CDR3 DNA sequence: TGCGCCAGCAGCCAAGGAACAGGACTGAACACTGAAGCTTTCTTT.

The genes are TRBV6-5 and TRBJ1-5; D ambiguous. There are 14 residues in the CDR3. Germline loops: CDR1 MNHEY, CDR2 SVGAGI. V lost 8 bases and J lost 2, with 13 bases in between. The chain's CDR3 is CASSPAAGNQPQHF. The CDR3 DNA sequence: TGTGCCAGCTCCCCGGCGGCTGGCAATCAGCCCCAGCATTTT.

The chain employs TRBV11-1 and TRBJ1-2; D unresolved. Trimming took off 1 base at V and 8 bases at J, with 11 bases between the two ends. Germline CDR1 and CDR2: SGHAT and FQDESV (reference sequence). This CDR3 comprises 13 residues. The CDR3 sequence is CASSLDGGRGYTF. Here the CDR3 DNA reads TGTGCCAGCAGCTTAGACGGCGGGAGAGGCTACACCTTC. Variable domain in full (rest from reference TRBV11-1 and TRBJ1-2): EAEVAQSPRYKITEKSQAVAFWCDPISGHATLYWYRQILGQGPELLVQFQDESVVDDSQLPKDRFSAERLKGVDSTLKIQPAELGDSAMYLCASSLDGGRGYTFGSGTRLTVV.

The chain carries TRBV11-2 and TRBJ2-1, with TRBD2 matching over 11 bases. Germline V CDR1 and CDR2: SGHAT, FQNNGV. Trimming at V came to 1 base and at J to 7 bases, leaving 9 bases not matched to a gene. The CDR3 contains 17 residues. The chain's CDR3 is CASSLGVLAGVGNEQFF. DNA for the CDR3: TGTGCCAGCAGCTTAGGTGTACTAGCGGGAGTTGGAAATGAGCAGTTCTTC.

The table lists this clone with a few counts. The V and J genes are TRBV7-6 and TRBJ2-5; maybe TRBD2 (5 bases). Between the trimmed V and J ends, which lost 1 base and 3 bases, there was a span of 12 bases. Germline CDR1 and CDR2: SGHVS and FNYEAQ. The CDR3 spans 15 residues. CDR3 in DNA: TGTGCCAGCAGCTTAGGGGGTACTAGAAAAGAGACCCAGTACTTC. It codes for CASSLGGTRKETQYF.

The genes are TRBV10-3 and TRBJ1-2; the match to TRBD1 covers 7 bases. V shed 4 bases and J 2 bases; nucleotides not matched to a gene: 7. The CDR3 has 15 residues. Germline CDR1 ENHRY, CDR2 SYGVKD. Here the CDR3 reads CAISAETGPNYGYTF. The CDR3 coding sequence is TGTGCCATCAGTGCGGAGACAGGGCCCAACTATGGCTACACCTTC.

The gene calls are TRBV5-1 and TRBJ1-6; D is ambiguous. Trimming cost V 2 bases and J 10 bases, with 10 bases left between them. The CDR3 is 13 residues long. From germline, CDR1 is SGHRS and CDR2 YFSETQ. In DNA, the CDR3 is TGCGCCAGCAGCTTCGAGTTTCGGTCACCCCTCCACTTT. Translated, it gives CASSFEFRSPLHF.

The rearrangement uses TRBV5-6 and TRBJ2-5; 10 nucleotides align to TRBD2. There are 14 residues in the CDR3. Germline assignment: CDR1 SGHDT and CDR2 YYEEEE. After removal of 3 bases from V and 5 bases from J, the junction contained 4 bases not matched to a gene. In nucleotides, the CDR3 is TGTGCCAGCAGCTGGACTAGCGGTCTTGAGACCCAGTACTTC. It translates to CASSWTSGLETQYF.

The rearrangement joins TRBV5-4 to TRBJ2-3, with 10 bases fitting TRBD2. This CDR3 contains 16 residues. V dropped 4 bases and J dropped 0; count of bases not matched to a gene: 5. Germline CDR1 is SGHNT and CDR2 is YYREEE (reference sequence). The CDR3 reads CASSNGLAASTDTQYF. CDR3 nucleotides: TGTGCCAGCAGCAACGGACTAGCGGCTAGCACAGATACGCAGTATTTT.

V usage is TRBV7-9 and J usage is TRBJ2-3; 9 nucleotides match TRBD2. Trimming cost V 5 bases and J 4 bases; bases outside gene matches: 7. Per the germline V gene, CDR1 is SEHNR and CDR2 is FQNEAQ (reference sequence). The CDR3 is made up of 15 amino acids. The CDR3 DNA is TGTGCCAGCAGCCAAGGACTAGCGTCGTCAGATACGCAGTATTTT. This sequence encodes CASSQGLASSDTQYF.

The V gene is TRBV7-9, the J gene TRBJ2-1; 11 positions match TRBD2. This CDR3 spans 13 amino acids. In germline, CDR1 is SEHNR, CDR2 FQNEAQ (reference sequence). In DNA form, the CDR3 reads TGTGCGGGGGGCGGGACTAGCGGAAATGAGCAGTTCTTC. This sequence encodes CAGGGTSGNEQFF.

This clone was counted a single time. The chain joins TRBV3-1 (or the pseudogene TRBV3-2) to TRBJ1-6, with 12 bases aligning to TRBD1. The CDR3 has 15 residues. Germline assignment: CDR1 LGHDT and CDR2 YNNKEL (reference sequence). The V gene end was trimmed by 5 bases and the J gene end by 9 bases; junction bases not matched to a gene: 5. The CDR3 DNA sequence: TGTGCCAGCAGCTATCGGGACAGGGGGCGTTCACCCCTCCACTTT. It translates to CASSYRDRGRSPLHF.

The V and J genes are TRBV6-5 and TRBJ1-2; the match to TRBD1 covers 8 bases. V was pared by 6 bases and J by 8 bases, with 11 bases of the junction left unmatched. Germline V gene data show CDR1 as MNHEY and CDR2 as SVGAGI. There are 14 residues in the CDR3. The CDR3 spells CASRWWTGNQGYTF. In DNA form, the CDR3 reads TGTGCCAGCAGGTGGTGGACAGGGAATCAGGGCTACACCTTC.

The chain combines TRBV4-2 with TRBJ2-2, with 7 bases matching TRBD2. The germline V gene encodes CDR1 LGHNA and CDR2 YNFKEQ. The CDR3 loop spans 17 amino acids. Trimming cost V 1 base and J 1 base; bases outside gene matches: 6. The CDR3 loop reads CASSQGEGFRNTGELFF. The CDR3 DNA reads as TGTGCCAGCAGCCAAGGGGAGGGGTTTAGGAACACCGGGGAGCTGTTTTTT.